This record looks at one TCR beta chain sequence and its context. No antigen is known for it. The record has no base qualities; no much larger clone is one base away. This specimen belongs to a study of blood T cell repertoires in COVID-19 (TCRdb year 2020). A note on the overall study: Samples covering the acute and convalescent phases of COVID-19 were provided by collaborators in the United States, Italy and Spain. The prospective study material was composed of cDNA or gDNA derived from T cells, B-cell-depleted T cells, or PBMCs. Subjects who had been exposed to COVID-19, were actively infected with it, or had recovered from it provided the deeply sampled blood TCRbeta repertoires that made up the dataset. The repertoires were released in a freely available public database meant as a resource for research on the immune response to SARS-CoV-2. Samples came from the ongoing ImmuneRACE study (first 160 participants) plus 1,254 subjects from 6 global collaborators. Sample metadata almost always included a de-identified subject ID, COVID-19 status, age in years and sex. Where available, HLA class I and class II types were taken from metadata supplied by the sample provider and were not determined by assay-based typing. General study outcomes and caveats: The amount of clinical and demographic metadata varied by source and participant and was provided uncurated.

TCRbeta CDR3 regions were amplified from genomic DNA using the immunoSEQ Assay, a bias-controlled multiplex PCR. Concerning the study's data processing: Nucleated cell counts per sample were estimated from amplification of reference gene primers within the assay. Sequence reads were collapsed and filtered to measure the absolute abundance of every unique TCRbeta CDR3 rearrangement. For each sample, productive Simpson clonality was calculated as the square root of Simpson's diversity index across productive rearrangements. Entries here come from immuneACCESS through TCRdb and include only in-frame sequences with V and J called. Some clones fail to appear in such tables; in the studies checked, an unresolved V gene covers under half of the shortfall, and the cause of the remainder is unknown. The DNA gave D and trimming, while V, J and clone size come from that table. This sample is represented by approximately 670,000 clones; over 80% of them were singletons. Over 0.2% of the sample is taken by the ten largest.

CDR1 and CDR2 are read off the germline V gene as SGHRS and YFSETQ. Inclusive of the bounding cysteine and phenylalanine, the CDR3 is 16 residues long. Only the CDR3 part of the read is kept: 48 bases, read in frame from the first base. Compared with germline, V lacks 3 bases and J lacks 2 bases; bases without a gene match: 8. Collaborating institutions collected whole blood in K2EDTA tubes following their own protocols. For TCRbeta analysis, collaborators shipped samples as frozen whole blood, isolated PBMCs, or DNA extracted from either of those sample types. This clonotype was sampled from a woman aged 18-29 years with acute or convalescent COVID-19. The sequence links TRBV5-1 to TRBJ2-3; the junction holds 8 bases that match TRBD2. Sequencing input: peripheral blood. For the CDR3, the sequence is CASSSVAGRSTDTQYF. The nucleotides are TGCGCCAGCAGCTCTGTAGCGGGGCGGTCCACAGATACGCAGTATTTT.